One and the same sample provided the 32 T cell receptor beta chains below, sequenced in a study of blood T cell repertoires in COVID-19. The method was immunoSEQ multiplex PCR; TCRdb's version includes in-frame clones alone and lacks a portion of them. The repertoire holds roughly 140,000 clones, with around 89% as singletons. The sequencing sample was made of peripheral blood. All receptors derive from a woman older than 75 with acute or convalescent COVID-19.

This clone has just one count. The chain carries TRBV27 and TRBJ1-1; D is perhaps TRBD1 (6 bases). The CDR3 length is 13 residues. Germline V gives CDR1 MNHEY, CDR2 SMNVEV (reference sequence). V was clipped by 3 bases and J by 10 bases, with 15 bases between them. The CDR3 sequence: CASSFPGGKGAFF. DNA of the CDR3: TGTGCCAGCAGTTTCCCGGGGGGCAAGGGAGCTTTCTTT.

V gene TRBV2 combines with J gene TRBJ1-6; the D gene is possibly TRBD1 (6 bases). CDR1 SNHLY and CDR2 FYNNEI come from the germline V gene. This CDR3 spans 14 amino acids. The V and J ends lost 4 bases and 12 bases respectively, with 16 bases between them. The CDR3 coding sequence is TGTGCCAGCAGTGGCGGGTTAGGGGGGGGACCCCTCCACTTT. As protein: CASSGGLGGGPLHF.

V and J are TRBV2 and TRBJ1-1; D gene unclear. The germline V gene has CDR1 SNHLY and CDR2 FYNNEI. Trimming shortened V by 4 bases and J by 0 bases, and 12 bases separated the two germline ends. The CDR3 runs to 15 residues. CDR3 protein: CASSVGVPLNTEAFF. In nucleotides, the CDR3 is TGTGCCAGCAGTGTCGGAGTTCCGCTGAACACTGAAGCTTTCTTT.

This sequence joins TRBV7-9 and TRBJ1-1; maybe TRBD1 (5 bases). Germline V gene sequence: CDR1 SEHNR, CDR2 FQNEAQ (reference sequence). The CDR3 is made up of 17 amino acids. The V gene lost 1 base and the J gene lost 2 bases, with 17 bases spanning the gap. CDR3 nucleotide sequence: TGTGCCAGCAGCTTAGTATTATCGCAGGGCCGTAACACTGAAGCTTTCTTT. This gives the protein CASSLVLSQGRNTEAFF.

V and J are TRBV14 and TRBJ2-3, with a tentative D call TRBD2 (5 bases). The CDR3 totals 20 residues. The V gene's germline CDR1 is SGHDN and CDR2 FVKESK. Trimming pared 0 bases from V and 4 bases from J, leaving 26 bases between. This CDR3 is CASSQDKFVNSERVADTQYF. In DNA form, the CDR3 reads TGTGCCAGCAGCCAAGATAAGTTTGTAAACAGTGAGAGGGTCGCAGATACGCAGTATTTT.

The chain employs TRBV30 and TRBJ1-1, with unresolved D. V lost 0 bases to trimming and J lost 5 bases, with 10 bases between them. The CDR3 is made up of 13 amino acids. In germline, CDR1 is GTSNPN, CDR2 SVGIG (reference sequence). In DNA form, the CDR3 reads TGTGCCTGGAGTGTAGGAAGGAGGACTGAAGCTTTCTTT. Its protein product is CAWSVGRRTEAFF.

V and J are TRBV5-1 and TRBJ1-6; 7 bases match TRBD1. This CDR3 is 15 amino acids long. Trimming removed 4 bases from V and 6 bases from J; junction bases left unmatched: 7. Germline assignment: CDR1 SGHRS and CDR2 YFSETQ. For the CDR3, the DNA is TGCGCCAGCAGCCCGGGGACAGATAGTAATTCACCCCTCCACTTT. Its protein product is CASSPGTDSNSPLHF.

This chain uses TRBV28 with TRBJ2-7; no firm D call. CDR1 and CDR2 (germline): MDHEN, SYDVKM. The V and J ends lost 5 bases and 2 bases respectively, with 7 bases between them. The CDR3 has 12 amino acids. As DNA, the CDR3 is TGTGCCAGCAGTCCCACAGCCTACGAGCAGTACTTC. Its protein is CASSPTAYEQYF.

The CDR3 nucleotides read TGTGCCAGCTCACCAAATCAGGGGGTGACTGAAGCTTTCTTT. Translating gives CASSPNQGVTEAFF. The rearrangement joins TRBV18 to TRBJ1-1, with 7 bases that match TRBD1. Germline CDR1 is KGHSH and CDR2 is LQKENI. The CDR3 totals 14 residues. J gave up 5 bases and V 2 bases, and 5 bases lay outside the gene matches.

The chain combines TRBV11-2 with TRBJ2-3; D possibly corresponds to TRBD1 (6 bases). In germline, CDR1 is SGHAT, CDR2 FQNNGV. The germline V and J ends were trimmed by 1 base and 4 bases, with 15 bases remaining between them. This CDR3 is built from 16 residues. CDR3 in amino acids: CASSLGGTRRADTQYF. The CDR3 DNA reads as TGTGCCAGCAGCTTAGGTGGGACACGAAGGGCAGATACGCAGTATTTT.

V is TRBV6-5 and J is TRBJ1-1; TRBD1 is a possible D gene (6 bases). The CDR3 covers 15 residues. The V and J ends lost 8 bases and 4 bases respectively, with 20 bases between them. CDR1 is MNHEY and CDR2 is SVGAGI in the germline V gene. Written as DNA, the CDR3 is TGTGCCAGCTCCGTGACCCTAAGAGGGGGCACTGAAGCTTTCTTT. As protein: CASSVTLRGGTEAFF.

This chain connects TRBV5-1 to TRBJ1-1, with a tentative D call TRBD1 (6 bases). CDR1 is SGHRS, CDR2 YFSETQ, per germline. V was clipped by 2 bases and J by 2 bases, with 10 bases between them. The CDR3 runs 14 residues. CDR3: CASSFRTANTEAFF. The CDR3 DNA reads as TGCGCCAGCAGCTTTCGGACAGCAAACACTGAAGCTTTCTTT.

This chain connects TRBV6-5 to TRBJ1-2, with 9 bases lining up with TRBD1. Germline lookup yields CDR1 MNHEY and CDR2 SVGAGI. The V gene end was trimmed by 6 bases and the J gene end by 4 bases; junction bases not matched to a gene: 9. This CDR3 has 15 amino acids. CDR3 sequence (DNA): TGTGCCAGCAGCTCCCCCGGGACAGGGTTCTATGGCTACACCTTC. Encoded protein: CASSSPGTGFYGYTF.

CDR3 loop: CASSVLGSEQFF. DNA for the CDR3: TGCGCCAGCAGCGTCCTAGGATCCGAGCAGTTCTTC. The chain links TRBV5-1 to TRBJ2-1; D is ambiguous. The CDR3 runs 12 residues. Germline V gives CDR1 SGHRS, CDR2 YFSETQ. Trimming took 4 bases from V and 10 from J, leaving 12 bases between them.

V and J are TRBV7-9 and TRBJ1-2; 7 bases map to TRBD1. The V and J ends lost 5 bases and 4 bases, in that order; junction bases with no gene match: 13. Germline lookup yields CDR1 SEHNR and CDR2 FQNEAQ (reference sequence). This CDR3 spans 16 amino acids. For the CDR3, the DNA is TGTGCCAGCAGCCCGAGGGACAGCTCGAAACTCTATGGCTACACCTTC. Residues: CASSPRDSSKLYGYTF.

V and J are TRBV5-1 and TRBJ1-2; TRBD1 is a possible D gene (5 bases). The CDR3 has 13 residues. The V and J ends lost 7 bases and 4 bases respectively, with 14 bases between them. Germline V gives CDR1 SGHRS, CDR2 YFSETQ. The chain's CDR3 is CASGGTEAYGYTF. Here the CDR3 DNA reads TGCGCCAGCGGAGGGACGGAAGCCTATGGCTACACCTTC.

The chain uses TRBV18 and TRBJ1-2, with 8 bases fitting TRBD1. With V trimmed by 6 bases and J by 8 bases, 11 bases remained unmatched. The CDR3 covers 14 residues. Per the germline V gene, CDR1 is KGHSH and CDR2 is LQKENI. CDR3 DNA: TGTGCCAGCTCCGGCAGGGGGCTCGTGAACGGCTACACCTTC. Protein sequence: CASSGRGLVNGYTF.

The chain recombines TRBV3-1 (or the pseudogene TRBV3-2) with TRBJ1-2; 8 bases agree with TRBD1. Looked up from germline, CDR1 is LGHDT and CDR2 is YNNKEL (reference sequence). The CDR3 consists of 14 residues. Trimming removed 4 bases from V and 4 bases from J; junction bases left unmatched: 5. The CDR3 DNA sequence: TGTGCCAGCAGCCGGACAGGGTGGGGCTATGGCTACACCTTC. This codes for CASSRTGWGYGYTF.

The CDR3 region is CASSRKLGQDGYTF. The DNA of the CDR3 is TGTGCCAGCAGCCGTAAACTGGGGCAGGATGGCTACACCTTC. The chain recombines TRBV3-1 (or the pseudogene TRBV3-2) with TRBJ1-2; a weak D match, TRBD1 (5 bases). This CDR3 has 14 residues. CDR1 and CDR2 (germline): LGHDT, YNNKEL (reference sequence). Trimming removed 4 bases from V and 6 bases from J, with 15 bases in between.

The V and J genes are TRBV19 and TRBJ1-1; D gene ambiguous. This CDR3 is built from 13 residues. Germline assignment: CDR1 LNHDA and CDR2 SQIVND (reference sequence). The germline V and J ends were trimmed by 5 bases and 0 bases, with 7 bases remaining between them. This chain's CDR3 is CASSYIMNTEAFF. CDR3 DNA: TGTGCCAGTAGTTACATAATGAACACTGAAGCTTTCTTT.

The chain has TRBV7-6 and TRBJ2-2, with D possibly being TRBD1 (6 bases). This CDR3 contains 15 residues. Per the germline V gene, CDR1 is SGHVS and CDR2 is FNYEAQ. V was pared by 5 bases and J by 7 bases, with 17 bases between. The CDR3 nucleotides read TGTGCCAGCAGCCCCCGGGACACATCATTCGGGGAGCTGTTTTTT. Translation: CASSPRDTSFGELFF.

The V gene is TRBV3-1 (or the pseudogene TRBV3-2), the J gene TRBJ2-7; 9 bases line up with TRBD2. The CDR3 is made up of 15 amino acids. V dropped 2 bases and J dropped 2; count of bases not matched to a gene: 4. CDR1 is LGHDT and CDR2 is YNNKEL in the germline V gene (reference sequence). The CDR3 is CASSQRGGGAYEQYF. In nucleotides, the CDR3 is TGTGCCAGCAGCCAAAGGGGCGGGGGGGCCTACGAGCAGTACTTC.

V and J are TRBV7-3 and TRBJ2-2; a possible D gene is TRBD2 (5 bases). Trimming removed 6 bases at V and 6 bases at J, with 11 bases between. CDR1 is SGHTA and CDR2 is FQGTGA in the germline V gene. The CDR3 sequence is 13 residues long. The CDR3 spells CASSYGVSGELFF. The CDR3 nucleotides read TGTGCCAGCAGTTACGGGGTTTCCGGGGAGCTGTTTTTT.

The chain links TRBV4-2 to TRBJ1-2; unclear D gene. V gave up 0 bases and J gave up 5 bases, with 22 bases separating them. This CDR3 spans 18 amino acids. Germline assignment: CDR1 LGHNA and CDR2 YNFKEQ. CDR3 sequence reads: CASSQDRESRDSTYGYTF. In DNA, the CDR3 is TGTGCCAGCAGCCAAGATCGAGAGTCACGGGATAGCACTTATGGCTACACCTTC.

The V gene is TRBV14, the J gene TRBJ2-7; possibly TRBD2 for D (5 bases). Germline CDR1 SGHDN, CDR2 FVKESK. CDR3 size: 13 residues. V was trimmed by 1 base and J by 3 bases, leaving 7 bases between them. CDR3 DNA: TGTGCCAGCAGCCAAGTCCGGGGCTACGAGCAGTACTTC. Protein sequence: CASSQVRGYEQYF.

The gene calls are TRBV7-3 and TRBJ2-3; D is perhaps TRBD1 (5 bases). The V gene lost 5 bases and the J gene lost 3 bases, with 9 bases spanning the gap. The CDR3 has 13 residues. Looked up from germline, CDR1 is SGHTA and CDR2 is FQGTGA. CDR3 bases: TGTGCCAGCAGCCAGGGTGCGACAGATACGCAGTATTTT. This encodes CASSQGATDTQYF.

This chain uses TRBV19 with TRBJ1-1; TRBD1 might be the D (5 bases). Trimming removed 1 base at V and 1 base at J, with 7 bases between. Per germline, CDR1 LNHDA and CDR2 SQIVND (reference sequence). The CDR3 is 14 amino acids. This CDR3 is CASSIGQRNTEAFF. DNA of the CDR3: TGTGCCAGTAGTATAGGACAGCGGAACACTGAAGCTTTCTTT.

This clone showed up just once. The chain links TRBV6-5 to TRBJ2-5; D call uncertain. The germline CDR1 and CDR2 sequences are MNHEY and SVGAGI. The CDR3 runs 13 residues. Trimming took 7 bases from V and 1 from J, leaving 10 bases between them. As DNA, the CDR3 is TGTGCCAGCAACGAGATTCCCCAAGAGACCCAGTACTTC. It translates to CASNEIPQETQYF.

This clone has only one observation. The chain combines TRBV29-1 with TRBJ1-3; no definite D call. This CDR3 has 13 residues. Germline V gives CDR1 SQVTM, CDR2 ANQGSEA. V dropped 2 bases and J dropped 0 bases, with 5 bases sitting between them. Here the CDR3 DNA reads TGCAGCGTTGAACCCCTCTCTGGAAACACCATATATTTT. Translating gives CSVEPLSGNTIYF.

V is TRBV7-9 and J is TRBJ2-5, with TRBD2 matching over 13 bases. The germline V gene encodes CDR1 SEHNR and CDR2 FQNEAQ (reference sequence). Unmatched junction bases numbered 2, after V lost 5 bases and J lost 5 bases. CDR3 length: 14 residues. CDR3 nucleotides: TGTGCCAGCAGCCTGGGACTAGCGGGGGAGACCCAGTACTTC. It translates to CASSLGLAGETQYF. Based on the CDR3 plus reference TRBV7-9 and TRBJ2-5, the full variable domain is DTGVSQNPRHKITKRGQNVTFRCDPISEHNRLYWYRQTLGQGPEFLTYFQNEAQLEKSRLLSDRFSAERPKGSFSTLEIQRTEQGDSAMYLCASSLGLAGETQYFGPGTRLLVL.

The J gene is TRBJ1-5, the V gene TRBV2; 12 bases agree with TRBD1. This CDR3 comprises 17 residues. Per the germline V gene, CDR1 is SNHLY and CDR2 is FYNNEI. The trim removed 1 base at V and 6 bases at J, leaving 7 bases unmatched. The CDR3 region is CASSEGGTGGRRQPQHF. CDR3 DNA sequence: TGTGCCAGCAGTGAAGGTGGGACAGGGGGCCGGCGTCAGCCCCAGCATTTT.

CDR3 in amino acids: CASSLGRTSDYGYTF. For the CDR3, the DNA is TGTGCCAGCAGCTTAGGCAGAACGTCAGACTATGGCTACACCTTC. V and J are TRBV7-9 and TRBJ1-2; D is undetermined. CDR1 and CDR2 from the germline V gene are SEHNR and FQNEAQ (reference sequence). The CDR3 length is 15 residues. Trimming removed 1 base at V and 3 bases at J, with 12 bases between.